This T cell receptor (beta chain) was retrieved from a study of blood T cell repertoires in COVID-19. The overall study: Acute and convalescent COVID-19 specimens originated in the United States, Italy and Spain. Nucleic acid was either cDNA or gDNA, and it came from T cells, B-cell-depleted T cells, or PBMCs.

Per the study methods: Reference gene primer amplification in the assay estimated nucleated cell counts. Sequencing used immunoSEQ multiplex PCR; TCRdb keeps in-frame clones, though not all of them. V and J calls and clone size are copied from that table; D and trimming were computed from the DNA. The sample holds about 55,000 clones, more than 70% seen once. CDR1 is MNHEY, CDR2 SVGAGI, per germline. The CDR3 spans 15 residues. Trimming removed 6 bases from V and 9 bases from J; junction bases left unmatched: 9. The chain uses TRBV6-5 and TRBJ2-1; 12 bases map to TRBD2. What was sequenced was peripheral blood. The clonotype was recovered from a man aged 55 to 70 with active COVID-19. Written as DNA, the CDR3 is TGTGCCAGCAGGACACTAGCGGGAGGTGTCGGTGAGCAGTTCTTC. It codes for CASRTLAGGVGEQFF.